The next 18 T cell receptor beta chains were all read from a single sample in a study of blood T cells in healthy people across ages. A second PCR of about 7 to 11 cycles used a sample-barcoded 5' primer and a J-beta primer mix. TCRdb processed the 5' RACE reads anew with MiXCR; each CDR3 protein has one entry. The sample yields 980,000 or so distinct CDR3 sequences, approximately 49% seen once. Sequencing was done on a sample of blood. These receptors came from a man aged 25-45 years in good health.

This clonotype has just a few counts. The gene calls are TRBV20-1 and TRBJ2-3, with a tentative D call TRBD1 (5 bases). This CDR3 comprises 15 residues. From germline, CDR1 is DFQATT and CDR2 SNEGSKA (reference sequence). V dropped 0 bases and J dropped 2 bases, with 12 bases sitting between them. CDR3 residues: CSARDGRQYTDTQYF. The CDR3 region has the DNA TGCAGTGCTAGAGATGGTCGACAGTACACAGATACGCAGTATTTT.

This clonotype has more than one count but fewer than ten. The gene calls are TRBV6-5 and TRBJ1-2, with 11 bases identical to TRBD1. From germline, CDR1 is MNHEY and CDR2 SVGAGI. The V segment lost 2 bases and the J segment 4 bases; nucleotides outside the gene matches: 6. The CDR3 length is 16 residues. The CDR3 nucleotides are TGTGCCAGCAGTTACAAGAGGACAGGGGGCGGCTATGGCTACACCTTC. Protein product: CASSYKRTGGGYGYTF.

This chain connects TRBV28 to TRBJ1-5; the D gene is possibly TRBD1 (6 bases). The CDR3 contains 12 residues. V shed 9 bases and J shed 4 bases, with 10 bases lying between them. Germline V CDR1 and CDR2: MDHEN, SYDVKM. CDR3 residues: CASKGVNQPQHF. The CDR3 DNA is TGTGCCAGTAAGGGGGTAAATCAGCCCCAGCATTTT.

This chain's CDR3 is CASSSAFWAGGNEQFF. As DNA, the CDR3 is TGTGCCAGCAGCTCGGCTTTCTGGGCAGGGGGAAATGAGCAGTTCTTC. V is TRBV5-8 and J is TRBJ2-1, with 7 bases lining up with TRBD1. Unmatched junction bases numbered 13, after V lost 3 bases and J lost 7 bases. CDR3 size: 16 residues. Germline V gene lookup returns CDR1 SGHTS and CDR2 YDEGEE.

The chain recombines TRBV7-2 with TRBJ2-7; D is ambiguous. The CDR3 is 15 amino acids. CDR1 is SGHTA, CDR2 FQGNSA, per germline. Between the trimmed V and J ends, which lost 4 bases and 2 bases, there was a span of 15 bases. CDR3 residues: CASSSLPGITYEQYF. DNA for the CDR3: TGTGCCAGCAGCTCTCTGCCCGGTATAACCTACGAGCAGTACTTC.

The sample holds one count of this clonotype. This rearrangement joins TRBV7-2 to TRBJ1-4; 9 bases are a match to TRBD1. Losses at the gene ends were 5 bases for V and 10 bases for J; bases not matched to a gene: 8. The CDR3 totals 14 residues. Germline loops: CDR1 SGHTA, CDR2 FQGNSA. The CDR3 spells CASSQGTGRRKLFF. CDR3 nucleotides: TGTGCCAGCAGCCAGGGGACAGGGAGGCGAAAACTGTTTTTT.

The CDR3 region has the DNA TGCAGTGCTTCTTGGGGGGCCGCTAACTATGGCTACACCTTC. It is translated as CSASWGAANYGYTF. The J gene is TRBJ1-2, the V gene TRBV20-1, with a tentative D call TRBD1 (6 bases). Germline V gives CDR1 DFQATT, CDR2 SNEGSKA (reference sequence). Trimming took 5 bases from V and 0 from J, leaving 13 bases between them. The CDR3 loop spans 14 amino acids.

Concerning this clonotype: The junction shows a germline mismatch at one end, possibly a read error. V and J are TRBV20-1 and TRBJ2-3; the D gene is possibly TRBD2 (6 bases). This CDR3 spans 17 amino acids. CDR1 and CDR2 (germline): DFQATT, SNEGSKA (reference sequence). This chain's CDR3 is CSARESAGSPLTDTQYF. The CDR3 DNA reads TGCAGTGCTAGAGAGTCGGCGGGAAGTCCTCTCACAGACACGCAGTATTTT.

In this sample, this clonotype turned up a few times. This sequence joins TRBV2 and TRBJ2-7, with D tentatively TRBD1 (6 bases). Per the germline V gene, CDR1 is SNHLY and CDR2 is FYNNEI. V lost 5 bases and J 2 bases, leaving 13 bases between the germline ends. The CDR3 covers 14 residues. The CDR3 DNA reads TGTGCCAGCAGTCGAGATGGGACAACCTACGAGCAGTACTTC. It is translated as CASSRDGTTYEQYF.

V is TRBV9 and J is TRBJ2-7; the D gene is possibly TRBD2 (7 bases). The J call may be incorrect, as the DNA end agrees better with TRBJ2-4. This CDR3 contains 17 residues. Germline V gene lookup returns CDR1 SGDLS and CDR2 YYNGEE. The CDR3 sequence is CASSPNGGALIGNIQYF. The CDR3 coding sequence is TGTGCCAGCAGCCCGAATGGGGGGGCCTTAATTGGAAACATTCAGTACTTC.

The chain has TRBV28 and TRBJ2-4, with D tentatively TRBD1 (6 bases). The germline V gene encodes CDR1 MDHEN and CDR2 SYDVKM. This CDR3 contains 15 residues. V lost 10 bases and J 3 bases, leaving 19 bases between the germline ends. The CDR3 region is CATGEQGFGKNIQYF. The CDR3 coding sequence is TGTGCCACCGGAGAACAGGGTTTTGGCAAAAACATTCAGTACTTC.

DNA for the CDR3: TGTGCCAGCAGTTTAGCTCACGGGCCAACCTACGAGCAGTACTTC. It translates to CASSLAHGPTYEQYF. V is TRBV27 and J is TRBJ2-7, with no clear D. Germline V CDR1 and CDR2: MNHEY, SMNVEV (reference sequence). Trimming shortened V by 2 bases and J by 2 bases, and 13 bases separated the two germline ends. This CDR3 region has 15 residues.

The chain links TRBV28 to TRBJ2-4; D is perhaps TRBD2 (5 bases). This CDR3 is built from 12 residues. V shed 5 bases and J shed 13 bases, with 15 bases lying between them. The germline V gene has CDR1 MDHEN and CDR2 SYDVKM. The CDR3: CASSPQRREQYF. CDR3 nucleotides: TGTGCCAGCAGTCCTCAAAGAAGGGAGCAGTACTTC.

The V gene is TRBV28, the J gene TRBJ2-2, with D tentatively TRBD2 (6 bases). Trimming took 2 bases from V and 3 from J, leaving 13 bases between them. The CDR3 sequence is 16 residues long. Germline V gives CDR1 MDHEN, CDR2 SYDVKM. CDR3 sequence reads: CASSLAGLQHTGELFF. CDR3 DNA: TGTGCCAGCAGTTTAGCGGGGTTACAACACACCGGGGAGCTGTTTTTT.

The chain carries TRBV27 and TRBJ2-7; 13 bases are shared with TRBD2. The DNA end favors TRBJ2-5, so the J call may be wrong. Germline loops: CDR1 MNHEY, CDR2 SMNVEV (reference sequence). The CDR3 totals 15 residues. CDR3 nucleotides: TGTGCCAGCAGTCCCACTAGCGGGAGGGCGGAGACCCAGTACTTC. Amino acid sequence: CASSPTSGRAETQYF.

The chain employs TRBV6-1 and TRBJ2-1; 7 nucleotides agree with TRBD1. Germline CDR1 MNHNS, CDR2 SASEGT. Germline trimming cut 2 bases from V and 2 bases from J; bases unmatched to any gene: 3. This CDR3 contains 15 residues. DNA for the CDR3: TGTGCCAGCAGTGAATCCCAGGGGGCCTACAATGAGCAGTTCTTC. This gives the protein CASSESQGAYNEQFF.

The chain carries TRBV4-1 and TRBJ1-2; a weak D match, TRBD1 (5 bases). Deletions cut 0 bases from V and 8 bases from J, with 19 bases between. There are 16 residues in the CDR3. The V gene's germline CDR1 is MGHRA and CDR2 YSYEKL. Here the CDR3 reads CASSQEAGTGFRGYTF. CDR3 in DNA: TGCGCCAGCAGCCAAGAGGCGGGAACAGGATTTCGCGGCTACACCTTC.

The chain's CDR3 is CASSFGGSTSLGELFF. The CDR3, as DNA: TGTGCCAGCAGTTTCGGGGGGTCAACTAGTCTTGGGGAGCTGTTTTTT. The chain combines TRBV28 with TRBJ2-2; 7 nucleotides agree with TRBD2. The germline V gene encodes CDR1 MDHEN and CDR2 SYDVKM. Losses at the gene ends were 3 bases for V and 8 bases for J; bases not matched to a gene: 12. This CDR3 has 16 amino acids.